Listed below are T cell receptor beta chains from one sample, sequenced in a study of PD-1 blockade in classical Hodgkin lymphoma. Assay used: immunoSEQ multiplex PCR; TCRdb lists only in-frame clones, some missing. Among 5,500 to 8,000 clones, about 82% were seen once, and the ten largest hold roughly 30%. This specimen was peripheral blood mononuclear cells (PBMCs), taken before the fourth cycle of nivolumab. These receptors all stem from a human donor with classical Hodgkin lymphoma. CDR3s include the opening cysteine and the closing phenylalanine or tryptophan. D genes are given only for firm matches. Clone size is stated in some rows and not others, as once, few, many or a class when expanded.

j_gene,d_gene,v_gene,abundance,CDR3nt,CDR3aa
TRBJ2-1,TRBD1,TRBV5-1,NA,TGCGCCAGCAGAACAGGGGGCGACTCCTACAATGAGCAGTTCTTC,CASRTGGDSYNEQFF
TRBJ2-1,TRBD2,TRBV9,once,TGTGCCAGCAGCGTAGACGGTAGCGGGGGGTGGAATGAGCAGTTCTTC,CASSVDGSGGWNEQFF
TRBJ2-4,NA,TRBV7-8,few,TGTGCCAGCAGCCCAGCAGTCATCGGGGCCAAAAACATTCAGTACTTC,CASSPAVIGAKNIQYF
TRBJ2-3,NA,TRBV29-1,NA,TGCAGCGTTGAAGGTGCAGGGTGGTTAACAGATACGCAGTATTTT,CSVEGAGWLTDTQYF
TRBJ2-4,NA,TRBV4-3,NA,TGCGCCAGCAGCCAAGTAGGGGGCATTCAGTACTTC,CASSQVGGIQYF
TRBJ2-7,NA,TRBV7-2,NA,TGTGCCAGCAGCTCCAGACAGACCCCCTACGAGCAGTACTTC,CASSSRQTPYEQYF
TRBJ2-3,TRBD2,TRBV28,once,TGTGCCAGCAGTTCTCCTAGCGGGGGGGCCGCTAGCACAGATACGCAGTATTTT,CASSSPSGGAASTDTQYF
TRBJ2-5,NA,TRBV7-9,NA,TGTGCCAGCAGCGGGGGGGCTGAAGAGACCCAGTACTTC,CASSGGAEETQYF
TRBJ1-5,TRBD1,TRBV5-5,NA,TGTGCCAGCAGCTTGGGGGACAGAGGGGTCACTCAGCCCCAGCATTTT,CASSLGDRGVTQPQHF
TRBJ2-7,NA,TRBV6-5,NA,TGTGCCAGCTGCTCCGGGACTCCTGACTCCTACGAGCAGTACTTC,CASCSGTPDSYEQYF
TRBJ1-1,NA,TRBV6-5,NA,TGTGCCAGCACCTGGACGGTGAACACTGAAGCTTTCTTT,CASTWTVNTEAFF
TRBJ2-5,NA,TRBV13,NA,TGTGCCAGCAGCTTAGGCCGTGGGGACGAGACCCAGTACTTC,CASSLGRGDETQYF
TRBJ1-2,NA,TRBV5-1,few,TGCGCCAGCAGCTTGGGAGGGTATGGCTACACCTTC,CASSLGGYGYTF
TRBJ2-1,TRBD2,TRBV7-6,NA,TGTGCCAGCAGCACGACGCCTAGCGGGGGGGACAATGAGCAGTTCTTC,CASSTTPSGGDNEQFF
TRBJ2-1,TRBD1,TRBV10-1,NA,TGCGCCAGCAGTGAAGAGACGGGACAGGTCAATGAGCAGTTCTTC,CASSEETGQVNEQFF
TRBJ1-3,NA,TRBV19,NA,TGTGCCAGTAGTATAGTGGGTATGATTGCTGGAAACACCATATATTTT,CASSIVGMIAGNTIYF
TRBJ2-7,TRBD1,TRBV6-5,NA,TGTGCCAGCAGCCCGCGGGACAGGCCCCCCTACGAGCAGTACTTC,CASSPRDRPPYEQYF
TRBJ1-1,NA,TRBV5-4,NA,TGTGCCAGCAGCCTACCCGGGACTCGGTACACTGAAGCTTTCTTT,CASSLPGTRYTEAFF
TRBJ1-4,NA,TRBV28,NA,TGTGCCAGCAGTCCGGACGGGCCCCCAGCGGATGAAAAACTGTTTTTT,CASSPDGPPADEKLFF
TRBJ2-3,TRBD2,TRBV4-1,NA,TGCGCCAGCAGCCAATTATTTAGCGGGGTTTATGGAGATACGCAGTATTTT,CASSQLFSGVYGDTQYF
TRBJ1-1,TRBD1,TRBV18,NA,TGTGCCAGCTCACTAGTGGGACAGAGGAACACTGAAGCTTTCTTT,CASSLVGQRNTEAFF
TRBJ1-2,NA,TRBV5-1,NA,TGCGCCAGCAGCTTGGTGGACAACTATGGCTACACCTTC,CASSLVDNYGYTF
TRBJ1-2,NA,TRBV6-5,NA,TGTGCCAGCAGTTACTCGTGGACCAACTATGGCTACACCTTC,CASSYSWTNYGYTF
TRBJ2-3,NA,TRBV7-9,NA,TGTGCCAGCAGCTCTTGGGGGGCAGATACGCAGTATTTT,CASSSWGADTQYF
TRBJ2-5,NA,TRBV30,NA,TGTGCCTGGAGTCGGAACGGGGGAGAGACCCAGTACTTC,CAWSRNGGETQYF